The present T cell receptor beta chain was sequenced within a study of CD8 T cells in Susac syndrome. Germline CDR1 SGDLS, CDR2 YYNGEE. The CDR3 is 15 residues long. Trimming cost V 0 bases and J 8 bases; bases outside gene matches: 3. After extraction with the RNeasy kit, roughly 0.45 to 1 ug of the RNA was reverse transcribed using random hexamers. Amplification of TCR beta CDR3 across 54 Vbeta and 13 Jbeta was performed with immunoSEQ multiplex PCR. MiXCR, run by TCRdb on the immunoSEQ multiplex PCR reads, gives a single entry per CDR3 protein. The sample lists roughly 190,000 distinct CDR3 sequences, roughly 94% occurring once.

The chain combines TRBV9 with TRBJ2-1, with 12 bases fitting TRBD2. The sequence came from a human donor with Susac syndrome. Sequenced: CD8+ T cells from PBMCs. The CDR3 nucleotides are TGTGCCAGCAGCGTAGGGTCTAGCGGGAGGGATGAGCAGTTCTTC. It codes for CASSVGSSGRDEQFF. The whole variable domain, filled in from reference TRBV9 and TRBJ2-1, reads DSGVTQTPKHLITATGQRVTLRCSPRSGDLSVYWYQQSLDQGLQFLIQYYNGEERAKGNILERFSAQQFPDLHSELNLSSLELGDSALYFCASSVGSSGRDEQFFGPGTRLTVL.